Sequencing of this T cell receptor beta chain was carried out in a study of T cell responses to AZD1222 COVID-19 vaccine. Study-wide results and caveats: Donors, mostly white British, included more females; clonal diversity was possibly underestimated.

On this clone: Its antigen is unidentified.

CDR1 is SGHRS and CDR2 is YFSETQ in the germline V gene. This CDR3 contains 16 residues. The V gene end was trimmed by 2 bases and the J gene end by 1 base; junction bases not matched to a gene: 5. Method: immunoSEQ multiplex PCR; TCRdb's copy keeps in-frame clones and lacks some. The data show 90,000 to 100,000 clones, 65% to 85% seen once. The sequence came from an adult who received the AZD1222 COVID-19 vaccine. This chain uses TRBV5-1 with TRBJ2-5; 10 nucleotides line up with TRBD1. This sample comprised peripheral blood, obtained 28 days after the second AZD1222 dose. The CDR3: CASSFGDRGPQETQYF. The CDR3 DNA follows: TGCGCCAGCAGCTTCGGAGACAGGGGGCCCCAAGAGACCCAGTACTTC.